This T cell receptor beta chain was sequenced in a study of blood T cell repertoires in COVID-19. Looking at the study overall: Sites across the United States, Italy and Spain contributed samples from acute and convalescent COVID-19. T cells, B-cell-depleted T cells, or PBMCs supplied cDNA or gDNA.

Original data processing: Estimated nucleated cell counts came from reference gene primer amplification. Generated by immunoSEQ multiplex PCR, the TCRdb table keeps only in-frame clones and is missing some. Clone size and the V and J calls come from that table; the DNA yielded D and trimming. In the table there are more than 55,000 clones, roughly 80% of which are singletons. Trimming pared 0 bases from V and 8 bases from J, leaving 13 bases between. CDR3 length equals 15 residues. From germline, CDR1 is MNHEY and CDR2 SVGAGI. Sequencing was performed on peripheral blood. The chain combines TRBV6-5 with TRBJ1-4; D unresolved. This TCR was recovered from a woman aged 80 or older with acute or convalescent COVID-19. As DNA, the CDR3 is TGTGCCAGCAGTTACTCGGGGAGGGTGAGGGAAAAACTGTTTTTT. It translates to CASSYSGRVREKLFF.